The 28 T cell receptor beta chains presented below share a single source sample, sequenced in a study of a mutant IDH1 vaccine in newly diagnosed glioma. Sequenced by immunoSEQ multiplex PCR; TCRdb stores in-frame clones only, minus some. The sample holds tens of thousands of clones, 82% seen once. Regarding time point: week 47, end of study. Mutant IDH1 20-mer peptide, at 300 ug, made up each vaccine dose, with topical imiquimod. Their target antigens are unknown. Here the sequenced sample was PBMCs, taken from a glioma patient whose treatment included an IDH1 peptide vaccine. These receptors came from a man in his forties with glioma. Some clones in this sample may be carry-over from other donors' samples.

The rearrangement links TRBV9 to TRBJ1-6; 9 nucleotides align to TRBD1. The trim removed 5 bases at V and 7 bases at J, leaving 7 bases unmatched. CDR1 and CDR2 from the germline V gene are SGDLS and YYNGEE. This CDR3 spans 15 amino acids. The CDR3 region has the DNA TGTGCCAGCAGAGAAGGGGACAGGGACAATTCACCCCTCCACTTT. Its protein product is CASREGDRDNSPLHF.

This chain uses TRBV4-1 with TRBJ1-4; TRBD1 is a possible D gene (5 bases). With 0 bases removed from V and 2 bases from J, the gap between germline ends came to 7 bases. Germline CDR1 reads MGHRA; CDR2 reads YSYEKL. CDR3 size: 15 residues. The CDR3 coding sequence is TGCGCCAGCAGCCAAGATGGGGGTACTAATGAAAAACTGTTTTTT. Its protein is CASSQDGGTNEKLFF.

The rearrangement joins TRBV5-1 to TRBJ2-5; the match to TRBD2 covers 8 bases. The CDR3 has 16 amino acids. Germline CDR1 SGHRS, CDR2 YFSETQ. The V segment lost 4 bases and the J segment 0 bases; nucleotides outside the gene matches: 8. CDR3 loop: CASSGGTSANQETQYF. CDR3 bases: TGCGCCAGCAGCGGCGGGACTAGTGCCAACCAAGAGACCCAGTACTTC. Filled out from reference TRBV5-1 and TRBJ2-5, the complete variable domain reads KAGVTQTPRYLIKTRGQQVTLSCSPISGHRSVSWYQQTPGQGLQFLFEYFSETQRNKGNFPGRFSGRQFSNSRSEMNVSTLELGDSALYLCASSGGTSANQETQYFGPGTRLLVL.

This clone was seen just once. J is TRBJ1-1 and V is TRBV5-4; perhaps TRBD1 as D (5 bases). This CDR3 has 13 amino acids. Germline values: CDR1 SGHNT, CDR2 YYREEE (reference sequence). V lost 0 bases to trimming and J lost 4 bases, with 7 bases between them. DNA for the CDR3: TGTGCCAGCAGCTTGGGGGGGACCACTGAAGCTTTCTTT. It encodes CASSLGGTTEAFF.

The chain uses TRBV30 and TRBJ1-1; D not resolved. The CDR3 consists of 12 residues. Per the germline V gene, CDR1 is GTSNPN and CDR2 is SVGIG (reference sequence). Trimming stripped 2 bases from V and 6 bases from J, with 10 bases between. The CDR3 DNA reads TGTGCCTGGAGTTGGGGTCCGTCTGAAGCTTTCTTT. Translated: CAWSWGPSEAFF.

This clone was seen once. The CDR3 nucleotides read TGTGCCGTTAGGGGCGGCGTCAGCACAGATACGCAGTATTTT. Protein: CAVRGGVSTDTQYF. V gene TRBV19 combines with J gene TRBJ2-3, with a weak D call TRBD1 (5 bases). Germline CDR1 and CDR2: LNHDA and SQIVND (reference sequence). The ends were cut back, 11 bases at V and 0 bases at J, with 15 bases in the middle. This CDR3 region has 14 residues. The whole variable domain, filled in from reference TRBV19 and TRBJ2-3, reads DGGITQSPKYLFRKEGQNVTLSCEQNLNHDAMYWYRQDPGQGLRLIYYSQIVNDFQKGDIAEGYSVSREKKESFPLTVTSAQKNPTAFYLCAVRGGVSTDTQYFGPGTRLTVL.

The chain combines TRBV4-2 with TRBJ1-1; D may be TRBD1 (5 bases). The germline CDR1 and CDR2 sequences are LGHNA and YNFKEQ. The CDR3 runs to 14 residues. With 4 bases removed from V and 5 bases from J, the gap between germline ends came to 14 bases. CDR3 protein: CASSLGPWGTEAFF. The CDR3 DNA sequence: TGTGCCAGCAGCCTCGGCCCTTGGGGGACTGAAGCTTTCTTT.

This clone is categorized as medium-sized (0.01 to 0.1%). V usage is TRBV5-4 and J usage is TRBJ2-3; D not resolved. V dropped 3 bases and J dropped 8 bases, with 10 bases sitting between them. Germline CDR1 is SGHNT and CDR2 is YYREEE (reference sequence). The CDR3 consists of 12 residues. The DNA for the CDR3 is TGTGCCAGCAGCTCCGATTGGAGTACGCAGTATTTT. Protein sequence: CASSSDWSTQYF.

CDR3 residues: CASSFYGRRNTGELFF. The CDR3 nucleotides read TGTGCCAGCAGCTTCTACGGACGGAGGAACACCGGGGAGCTGTTTTTT. This chain uses TRBV11-2 with TRBJ2-2; no reliable D call. The V gene's germline CDR1 is SGHAT and CDR2 FQNNGV. The CDR3 has 16 amino acids. V was trimmed by 3 bases and J by 1 base, leaving 12 bases between them.

The sample holds one count of this clone. V and J are TRBV27 and TRBJ2-2; D is perhaps TRBD1 (7 bases). Trimming shortened V by 4 bases and J by 5 bases, and 23 bases separated the two germline ends. Germline V gene data show CDR1 as MNHEY and CDR2 as SMNVEV (reference sequence). The CDR3 extends over 18 amino acids. Here the CDR3 reads CASSSTSRGTVKTGELFF. Written as DNA, the CDR3 is TGTGCCAGCAGTTCTACGTCCCGCGGGACAGTAAAAACCGGGGAGCTGTTTTTT.

The J gene is TRBJ1-1, the V gene TRBV6-1; perhaps TRBD1 as D (5 bases). Germline CDR1 and CDR2: MNHNS and SASEGT. V was clipped by 4 bases and J by 7 bases, with 16 bases between them. The CDR3 totals 14 residues. The CDR3 sequence is CASSGSRVPNEAFF. The CDR3 nucleotides are TGTGCCAGCAGTGGTAGCAGGGTCCCAAATGAAGCTTTCTTT.

CDR3 in amino acids: CASSLNPALAEKLFF. In nucleotides, the CDR3 is TGCGCCAGCAGCTTGAATCCAGCCTTGGCTGAAAAACTGTTTTTT. The rearrangement joins TRBV5-1 to TRBJ1-4; D is ambiguous. CDR3 length equals 15 residues. Germline-derived CDR1 and CDR2 are SGHRS and YFSETQ. Trimming left V 1 base short and J 7 bases short, with 14 bases between. The full variable domain, completed using reference TRBV5-1 and TRBJ1-4, is KAGVTQTPRYLIKTRGQQVTLSCSPISGHRSVSWYQQTPGQGLQFLFEYFSETQRNKGNFPGRFSGRQFSNSRSEMNVSTLELGDSALYLCASSLNPALAEKLFFGSGTQLSVL.

The CDR3 sequence is CASTKGQSGYTF. CDR3 nucleotide sequence: TGTGCCAGCACAAAGGGACAGAGCGGCTACACCTTC. The V and J genes are TRBV6-5 and TRBJ1-2, with 7 bases identical to TRBD1. The V and J ends lost 7 bases and 8 bases, in that order; junction bases with no gene match: 7. From germline, CDR1 is MNHEY and CDR2 SVGAGI. This CDR3 region has 12 residues.

DNA of the CDR3: TGTGCCAGCAGCGTAGACGGGACAGCGAACACCGGGGAGCTGTTTTTT. Protein product: CASSVDGTANTGELFF. The V and J genes are TRBV9 and TRBJ2-2; 7 positions match TRBD1. The CDR3 sequence is 16 residues long. The V gene's germline CDR1 is SGDLS and CDR2 YYNGEE. Germline trimming cut 0 bases from V and 0 bases from J; bases unmatched to any gene: 2.

This sequence joins TRBV27 and TRBJ1-1; 11 bases fit TRBD1. The CDR3 length is 17 residues. With V trimmed by 2 bases and J by 4 bases, 9 bases remained unmatched. The germline V gene has CDR1 MNHEY and CDR2 SMNVEV (reference sequence). The CDR3, as DNA: TGTGCCAGCAGTTTAGTGAGGACAGGGGGCAGGGTCACTGAAGCTTTCTTT. This sequence encodes CASSLVRTGGRVTEAFF.

Judged by abundance, this clone is medium-sized (0.01 to 0.1%). The chain combines TRBV6-1 with TRBJ1-6; no clear D gene. Trimming cost V 3 bases and J 3 bases, with 12 bases left between them. CDR3 size: 16 residues. The germline V gene has CDR1 MNHNS and CDR2 SASEGT. The CDR3 protein is CASSEMGLIYNSPLHF. The CDR3 DNA is TGTGCCAGCAGTGAGATGGGTCTGATCTATAATTCACCCCTCCACTTT.

V usage is TRBV10-3 and J usage is TRBJ1-2; TRBD1 might be the D (6 bases). Trimming took 6 bases from V and 5 from J, leaving 16 bases between them. This CDR3 spans 14 amino acids. The germline gives CDR1 ENHRY, CDR2 SYGVKD. The CDR3 sequence: CAISQDDRNYGYTF. CDR3 bases: TGTGCCATCAGCCAAGACGACAGGAATTATGGCTACACCTTC.

The chain couples TRBV7-7 to TRBJ2-2; TRBD1 matches 8 bases. This CDR3 region has 14 residues. Germline trimming cut 5 bases from V and 6 bases from J; bases unmatched to any gene: 5. The germline V gene encodes CDR1 SSHAT and CDR2 FNYEAQ (reference sequence). The CDR3 nucleotides are TGTGCCAGCAGCGCTAACAGGGGGGCCGGGGAGCTGTTTTTT. Protein: CASSANRGAGELFF.

The gene calls are TRBV2 and TRBJ1-1; the D gene is possibly TRBD1 (5 bases). The CDR3 is 14 residues long. Between the trimmed V and J ends, which lost 6 bases and 0 bases, there was a span of 11 bases. Germline V CDR1 and CDR2: SNHLY, FYNNEI. CDR3: CASRADSMNTEAFF. CDR3 DNA: TGTGCCAGCAGGGCTGACAGCATGAACACTGAAGCTTTCTTT.

This clone has only a few counts. The V gene is TRBV6-6, the J gene TRBJ1-4; 9 bases agree with TRBD1. J lost 8 bases, V lost 0 bases, and 7 bases had no gene match. This CDR3 contains 16 residues. Germline V lookup: CDR1 MNHNY, CDR2 SVGAGI (reference sequence). The CDR3 spells CASSYSGGQGGEKLFF. The CDR3 coding sequence is TGTGCCAGCAGTTACTCCGGGGGACAGGGAGGGGAAAAACTGTTTTTT.

J is TRBJ1-2 and V is TRBV6-1; possible D gene TRBD1, 6 bases. This CDR3 is built from 13 residues. V lost 6 bases, J lost 8 bases, and 16 bases lay in between. Germline CDR1 reads MNHNS; CDR2 reads SASEGT. The CDR3 coding sequence is TGTGCCAGCAGCGCTCGGGGGGGCCGGGGCTACACCTTC. Translation: CASSARGGRGYTF.

This clone occurred a few times. The chain has TRBV25-1 and TRBJ1-1, with 7 bases fitting TRBD1. From germline, CDR1 is MGHDK and CDR2 SYGVNS. The V and J ends lost 7 bases and 0 bases, in that order; junction bases with no gene match: 8. This CDR3 comprises 15 residues. This CDR3 reads CASTPSQGVNTEAFF. CDR3 DNA: TGTGCCAGCACCCCGAGCCAGGGGGTGAACACTGAAGCTTTCTTT.

A single count supports this clone. The chain has TRBV29-1 and TRBJ1-2; D possibly corresponds to TRBD1 (5 bases). Trimming removed 4 bases at V and 4 bases at J, with 13 bases between. Germline CDR1 and CDR2: SQVTM and ANQGSEA. This CDR3 has 13 residues. The CDR3 loop reads CSVAGAEGYGYTF. DNA for the CDR3: TGCAGCGTTGCTGGGGCGGAGGGCTATGGCTACACCTTC. The full variable domain, with the rest looked up from reference TRBV29-1 and TRBJ1-2, is SAVISQKPSRDICQRGTSLTIQCQVDSQVTMMFWYRQQPGQSLTLIATANQGSEATYESGFVIDKFPISRPNLTFSTLTVSNMSPEDSSIYLCSVAGAEGYGYTFGSGTRLTVV.

This clone was recorded a few times. The V and J genes are TRBV4-1 and TRBJ2-1, with 16 nucleotides matching TRBD2. Trimming cost V 5 bases and J 10 bases; bases outside gene matches: 17. Germline V gene sequence: CDR1 MGHRA, CDR2 YSYEKL. The CDR3 length is 19 residues. CDR3 in DNA: TGCGCCAGCAGCTCCCCGGGACTAGCGGGGGGGCCGGGGCGGGAGGAGCAGTTCTTC. Protein: CASSSPGLAGGPGREEQFF.

The chain carries TRBV15 and TRBJ1-1, with D possibly matching TRBD1 (5 bases). Germline V CDR1 and CDR2: LNHNV, YYDKDF (reference sequence). V was cut by 0 bases and J by 4 bases, with 9 bases left in between. CDR3 length: 14 residues. The CDR3 sequence: CATSRDRVGTEAFF. The CDR3 coding sequence is TGTGCCACCAGCAGAGACAGGGTGGGCACTGAAGCTTTCTTT.

The chain carries TRBV11-2 and TRBJ1-1; D might be TRBD1 (5 bases). Trimming pared 1 base from V and 1 base from J, leaving 13 bases between. The germline V gene has CDR1 SGHAT and CDR2 FQNNGV. This CDR3 has 16 amino acids. The CDR3 DNA reads as TGTGCCAGCAGCTTAGCCGTGTCAGGGCCGAACACTGAAGCTTTCTTT. Translation gives CASSLAVSGPNTEAFF.

DNA of the CDR3: TGTGCCAGTACCTCTTTGGCGGGACAGGGACGTAAGTGGAACTATGGCTACACCTTC. This gives the protein CASTSLAGQGRKWNYGYTF. V usage is TRBV19 and J usage is TRBJ1-2; 9 positions match TRBD1. The CDR3 loop spans 19 amino acids. The V gene's germline CDR1 is LNHDA and CDR2 SQIVND (reference sequence). Trimming at V came to 7 bases and at J to 2 bases, leaving 20 bases not matched to a gene.

The chain has TRBV4-1 and TRBJ1-5; the D gene is possibly TRBD1 (6 bases). The germline CDR1 and CDR2 sequences are MGHRA and YSYEKL. There are 15 residues in the CDR3. Trimming pared 1 base from V and 4 bases from J, leaving 11 bases between. CDR3 loop: CASSQVTGTNQPQHF. In DNA form, the CDR3 reads TGCGCCAGCAGCCAAGTTACAGGGACGAATCAGCCCCAGCATTTT.